Shown below are 16 T cell receptor beta chains from a single sample sequenced in a study of blood T cells in healthy people across ages. With a J-beta primer mix and a sample-barcoded 5' primer, a second PCR ran 7 to 11 cycles. MiXCR, run by TCRdb on the 5' RACE reads, gives a single entry per CDR3 protein. The sample has hundreds of thousands of distinct CDR3 sequences; about 50% are singletons. Sequencing input: blood. These receptors were obtained from an elderly woman in good health.

This clonotype has only a few counts. The rearrangement joins TRBV12-3 or TRBV12-4 to TRBJ2-2; TRBD1 is a possible D gene (6 bases). The CDR3 is 18 amino acids. V gave up 7 bases and J gave up 5 bases, with 26 bases separating them. Here the CDR3 reads CASIPLGTNPGYTGELFF. DNA of the CDR3: TGTGCCAGCATCCCCCTAGGGACAAACCCCGGGTATACCGGGGAGCTGTTTTTT.

This clonotype has a count of ten or more. J is TRBJ2-1 and V is TRBV12-3 or TRBV12-4; D is ambiguous. V was cut by 7 bases and J by 1 base, with 11 bases left in between. This CDR3 region has 14 residues. The CDR3 coding sequence is TGTGCCAGCACGCTGGACGGATCCTACAATGAGCAGTTCTTC. Protein product: CASTLDGSYNEQFF.

The table lists this clonotype with many counts. This chain links TRBV12-3 or TRBV12-4 with TRBJ2-3, with D maybe TRBD2 (5 bases). The CDR3 sequence is 15 residues long. Between the trimmed V and J ends, which lost 4 bases and 2 bases, there was a span of 13 bases. In nucleotides, the CDR3 is TGTGCCAGCAGTTCCGGCGGGCGACCCACAGATACGCAGTATTTT. As protein: CASSSGGRPTDTQYF.

The rearrangement joins TRBV11-1 to TRBJ2-4; D possibly uses TRBD1 or TRBD2 (5 bases each). The CDR3 extends over 13 amino acids. V was shortened by 3 bases and J by 8 bases, with 11 bases between the two germline ends. Germline values: CDR1 SGHAT, CDR2 FQDESV (reference sequence). The CDR3 DNA reads TGTGCCAGCAGCTTGGACACCGGGGACATTCAGTACTTC. It specifies CASSLDTGDIQYF.

The chain links TRBV28 to TRBJ1-1; the match to TRBD1 covers 7 bases. The germline V gene encodes CDR1 MDHEN and CDR2 SYDVKM. This CDR3 contains 15 residues. The junction had 17 bases not matched to a gene; V was cut back by 11 bases and J by 5 bases. The CDR3 nucleotides are TGTGCCGCAGAGGGGGGCTACAGGGGAAGTACTGAAGCTTTCTTT. Its protein is CAAEGGYRGSTEAFF.

The chain is built from TRBV12-3 or TRBV12-4 and TRBJ2-2, with a possible D match to TRBD2 (6 bases). V was clipped by 4 bases and J by 6 bases, with 15 bases between them. The CDR3 consists of 15 residues. CDR3 residues: CASSYRLVDPGELFF. CDR3 sequence (DNA): TGTGCCAGCAGTTACCGACTAGTCGATCCCGGGGAGCTGTTTTTT.

This clonotype was counted between two and nine times. The V call is TRBV5-1, the J call TRBJ1-1; 8 bases match TRBD1. The V and J ends lost 6 bases and 4 bases, in that order; junction bases with no gene match: 17. In germline, CDR1 is SGHRS, CDR2 YFSETQ. This CDR3 has 17 amino acids. This CDR3 is CASKRSRWDRSFTEAFF. The CDR3 bases are TGCGCCAGCAAAAGGTCGAGGTGGGACAGGTCGTTCACTGAAGCTTTCTTT.

The rearrangement links TRBV6-5 to TRBJ2-3, with D uncertain. Trimming stripped 2 bases from V and 2 bases from J, with 5 bases between. The CDR3 runs 13 residues. CDR1 and CDR2 from the germline V gene are MNHEY and SVGAGI. The CDR3 loop reads CASSYRSTDTQYF. CDR3 in DNA: TGTGCCAGCAGTTACCGGTCCACAGATACGCAGTATTTT.

On this clonotype: A much larger clone differs from this one at a single base, so this may be a read error. The V gene is TRBV7-2, the J gene TRBJ2-1; 7 bases line up with TRBD1. Germline V CDR1 and CDR2: SGHTA, FQGNSA. The CDR3 sequence is 16 residues long. This CDR3 is CASGLQGLSLYNEQFF. CDR3 in DNA: TGTGCCAGCGGCTTACAGGGGCTCTCCCTCTACAATGAGCAGTTCTTC.

This clonotype was counted at least ten times. The chain is built from TRBV7-2 and TRBJ2-3, with D perhaps matching TRBD1 (5 bases). There are 13 residues in the CDR3. In germline, CDR1 is SGHTA, CDR2 FQGNSA. V lost 0 bases to trimming and J lost 7 bases, with 8 bases between them. The CDR3 nucleotides read TGTGCCAGCAGCTTAGCGGACATCAATACGCAGTATTTT. This gives the protein CASSLADINTQYF.

As for this clonotype: This sequence may be a read error, since a much larger clone differs from it by one base. The chain recombines TRBV20-1 with TRBJ2-5, with 8 nucleotides matching TRBD2. The junction had 6 bases not matched to a gene; V was cut back by 6 bases and J by 3 bases. Germline V gene data show CDR1 as DFQATT and CDR2 as SNEGSKA (reference sequence). The CDR3 is 13 residues long. In nucleotides, the CDR3 is TGCAGTGCCCGGGGGGGCTATGAAGAGACCCAGTACTTC. Translation: CSARGGYEETQYF.

In its sample, this clonotype was seen many times. The gene calls are TRBV7-3 and TRBJ2-1; unclear D gene. V was clipped by 2 bases and J by 2 bases, with 10 bases between them. CDR3 length: 15 amino acids. Looked up from germline, CDR1 is SGHTA and CDR2 is FQGTGA. This chain's CDR3 is CASSLGVSTYNEQFF. CDR3 nucleotides: TGTGCCAGCAGCTTAGGGGTATCAACCTACAATGAGCAGTTCTTC. Full variable domain (rest looked up from reference TRBV7-3 and TRBJ2-1): GAGVSQTPSNKVTEKGKYVELRCDPISGHTALYWYRQSLGQGPEFLIYFQGTGAADDSGLPNDRFFAVRPEGSVSTLKIQRTERGDSAVYLCASSLGVSTYNEQFFGPGTRLTVL.

Many counts were recorded for this clonotype. The chain combines TRBV28 with TRBJ2-7; D gene uncertain. This CDR3 comprises 12 residues. V was shortened by 7 bases and J by 2 bases, with 9 bases between the two germline ends. Germline V gene data show CDR1 as MDHEN and CDR2 as SYDVKM. CDR3 sequence: CASTLGPYEQYF. The CDR3 nucleotides read TGTGCCAGCACCTTAGGACCCTACGAGCAGTACTTC.

The V call is TRBV20-1, the J call TRBJ2-1; TRBD1 might be the D (5 bases). V was trimmed by 0 bases and J by 9 bases, leaving 15 bases between them. The length of the CDR3 is 14 residues. From germline, CDR1 is DFQATT and CDR2 SNEGSKA (reference sequence). The CDR3, as DNA: TGCAGTGCTAGAGATCCCAGGGCGAGTAGTGAGCAGTTCTTC. This codes for CSARDPRASSEQFF.

The gene calls are TRBV7-2 and TRBJ2-5, with 8 positions matching TRBD2. The J call may be wrong; the DNA end is better matched by TRBJ2-7. CDR3 length: 16 amino acids. CDR1 is SGHTA, CDR2 FQGNSA, per germline. The CDR3 loop is CASSLSMAGGRYEQYF. In nucleotides, the CDR3 is TGTGCCAGCAGCTTATCGATGGCGGGGGGCAGGTACGAGCAGTACTTC.

This clonotype showed up many times. The chain uses TRBV19 and TRBJ2-7; 9 bases line up with TRBD2. This CDR3 has 16 amino acids. V trimming: 4 bases; J trimming: 2 bases; junction bases outside the gene matches: 9. CDR1 and CDR2 (germline): LNHDA, SQIVND (reference sequence). The CDR3 DNA reads as TGTGCCAGTAGTAAGGCGACTAGCGGATTCCCCTACGAGCAGTACTTC. It is translated as CASSKATSGFPYEQYF.